These 8 T cell receptor beta chains were all obtained from the same sample, sequenced in a study of blood T cells in healthy people across ages. Primed by a sample-barcoded 5' primer and a J-beta primer mix, a second PCR proceeded for 7 to 11 cycles. MiXCR, applied by TCRdb to the 5' RACE reads, yields one record per CDR3 protein. Of approximately 1,700,000 distinct CDR3 sequences in the sample, roughly two fifths are singletons; the top ten hold under 30%. The material sequenced was blood. These receptors were obtained from a human donor in good health.

V usage is TRBV14 and J usage is TRBJ2-7, with D perhaps TRBD1 (5 bases). This CDR3 has 15 residues. Trimming pared 0 bases from V and 2 bases from J, leaving 11 bases between. Germline V CDR1 and CDR2: SGHDN, FVKESK. CDR3 bases: TGTGCCAGCAGCCAAGATACCGCCAGGGCCTACGAGCAGTACTTC. Protein product: CASSQDTARAYEQYF.

The V gene is TRBV27, the J gene TRBJ2-2; 7 bases agree with TRBD1. The CDR3 is made up of 15 amino acids. The V segment lost 3 bases and the J segment 5 bases; nucleotides outside the gene matches: 6. In germline, CDR1 is MNHEY, CDR2 SMNVEV (reference sequence). The CDR3 DNA sequence: TGTGCCAGCAGTTTTAACAGGGGATGGACCGGGGAGCTGTTTTTT. This codes for CASSFNRGWTGELFF.

The chain links TRBV28 to TRBJ2-4; TRBD2 is a possible D gene (5 bases). This CDR3 region has 13 residues. V shed 6 bases and J shed 13 bases, with 19 bases lying between them. Looked up from germline, CDR1 is MDHEN and CDR2 is SYDVKM. This CDR3 is CASRDPGTSGQYF. The CDR3 coding sequence is TGTGCCAGCAGGGACCCGGGTACTTCGGGGCAGTACTTC.

The chain joins TRBV12-3 or TRBV12-4 to TRBJ2-1; a possible D gene is TRBD2 (5 bases). Trimming cost V 5 bases and J 13 bases, with 24 bases left between them. This CDR3 has 15 amino acids. CDR3 nucleotide sequence: TGTGCCAGCAGTCTGAACGAAAAGGGAGAAGAGACCCAGTTCTTC. It is translated as CASSLNEKGEETQFF.

This clonotype was counted ten times or more. The CDR3 DNA reads as TGCGCCAGCAGGACAGGGAACTATGGCTACACCTTC. Encoded protein: CASRTGNYGYTF. The chain is built from TRBV5-1 and TRBJ1-2, with TRBD1 matching 7 bases. This CDR3 comprises 12 residues. The ends lost 5 bases at V and 2 bases at J; junction bases unmatched: 0. Germline values: CDR1 SGHRS, CDR2 YFSETQ.

The rearrangement uses TRBV7-8 and TRBJ2-7, with D perhaps TRBD2 (7 bases). The CDR3 contains 15 residues. Germline loops: CDR1 SGHVS, CDR2 FQNEAQ. The V and J ends lost 6 bases and 5 bases respectively, with 20 bases between them. In nucleotides, the CDR3 is TGTGCCAGCAGACCAACCTTCGGGGGGCGCCACGAGCAGTACTTC. Translated, it gives CASRPTFGGRHEQYF.

The rearrangement joins TRBV27 to TRBJ1-6; D is unclear. V lost 3 bases and J lost 14, with 11 bases in between. CDR1 is MNHEY, CDR2 SMNVEV, per germline (reference sequence). The CDR3 contains 12 residues. The chain's CDR3 is CASSFPGSTLHF. As DNA, the CDR3 is TGTGCCAGCAGTTTTCCGGGTTCTACCCTCCACTTT.

This clonotype appeared a few times. The chain recombines TRBV19 with TRBJ2-1; 10 nucleotides line up with TRBD2. The CDR3 is 14 amino acids. With 10 bases clipped from V and 9 bases from J, the junction kept 12 bases outside the gene matches. Per the germline V gene, CDR1 is LNHDA and CDR2 is SQIVND (reference sequence). The CDR3 spells CATVAGGGIVEQFF. DNA of the CDR3: TGTGCCACCGTAGCGGGGGGCGGGATCGTTGAGCAGTTCTTC.